Below are 17 T cell receptor beta chains sequenced from a single sample in a study of T cell changes during pregnancy in multiple sclerosis. Clones were sequenced by immunoSEQ multiplex PCR, and TCRdb holds only the in-frame ones, with some missing. Here the sample spans roughly 58,000 clones, more than 90% being singletons. Specimen: CD8+ T cells from peripheral blood mononuclear cells, collected before pregnancy. These receptors came from a female donor with multiple sclerosis, enrolled in a pregnancy study.

In this sample, this clone turned up a few times. J is TRBJ1-1 and V is TRBV4-2; D gene unclear. The V end was cut by 0 bases, the J end by 4 bases, with 9 bases between. CDR1 and CDR2 from the germline V gene are LGHNA and YNFKEQ. The CDR3 length is 14 residues. The CDR3 region is CASSQDEGSTEAFF. The CDR3 DNA sequence: TGTGCCAGCAGCCAAGACGAGGGATCCACTGAAGCTTTCTTT.

V is TRBV19 and J is TRBJ1-1; D gene uncertain. From germline, CDR1 is LNHDA and CDR2 SQIVND (reference sequence). This CDR3 contains 13 residues. Trimming removed 1 base at V and 5 bases at J, with 8 bases between. The CDR3 is CASSIGAGTEAFF. The CDR3 DNA is TGTGCCAGTAGTATAGGGGCGGGAACTGAAGCTTTCTTT.

V is TRBV15 and J is TRBJ1-2, with 8 bases that match TRBD1. This CDR3 comprises 14 residues. CDR1 is LNHNV and CDR2 is YYDKDF in the germline V gene (reference sequence). The J segment lost 2 bases and the V segment lost 5 bases, leaving 4 bases of the junction unmatched. This CDR3 reads CATSSTGANYGYTF. The CDR3, as DNA: TGTGCCACCAGCTCGACAGGGGCAAACTATGGCTACACCTTC. Drawing the rest from reference TRBV15 and TRBJ1-2, the complete variable domain is DAMVIQNPRYQVTQFGKPVTLSCSQTLNHNVMYWYQQKSSQAPKLLFHYYDKDFNNEADTPDNFQSRRPNTSFCFLDIRSPGLGDTAMYLCATSSTGANYGYTFGSGTRLTVV.

This chain uses TRBV12-5 with TRBJ2-1, with D possibly being TRBD1 (5 bases). The CDR3 covers 12 residues. The V gene lost 5 bases and the J gene lost 7 bases, with 9 bases spanning the gap. CDR1 and CDR2 (germline): LGHNT, FRNRAP. The CDR3 nucleotides read TGTGCTAGTGGTCACGACAGAAATGAGCAGTTCTTC. Its protein product is CASGHDRNEQFF. The variable domain in full, completed from reference TRBV12-5 and TRBJ2-1, reads DARVTQTPRHKVTEMGQEVTMRCQPILGHNTVFWYRQTMMQGLELLAYFRNRAPLDDSGMPKDRFSAEMPDATLATLKIQPSEPRDSAVYFCASGHDRNEQFFGPGTRLTVL.

The V call is TRBV5-1, the J call TRBJ2-3, with 12 bases identical to TRBD2. Germline assignment: CDR1 SGHRS and CDR2 YFSETQ. Trimming cost V 4 bases and J 0 bases; bases outside gene matches: 3. This CDR3 region has 16 residues. The CDR3 DNA is TGCGCCAGCAGCGGACTAGCGGGGACTAGCACAGATACGCAGTATTTT. Protein product: CASSGLAGTSTDTQYF.

The rearrangement uses TRBV18 and TRBJ2-3, with TRBD1 matching over 9 bases. The V gene end was trimmed by 2 bases and the J gene end by 6 bases; junction bases not matched to a gene: 6. Germline loops: CDR1 KGHSH, CDR2 LQKENI. This CDR3 is built from 15 residues. The CDR3 sequence is CASSPEQGARDTQYF. The CDR3 nucleotides read TGTGCCAGCTCACCAGAACAGGGGGCAAGGGATACGCAGTATTTT.

This clone was observed a single time. The chain links TRBV30 to TRBJ2-7; D might be TRBD2 (5 bases). The CDR3 covers 14 residues. Germline CDR1 and CDR2: GTSNPN and SVGIG (reference sequence). Deletions cut 2 bases from V and 4 bases from J, with 15 bases between. The CDR3 DNA reads as TGTGCCTGGAGTTACAGCGGTAACCTTTACGAGCAGTACTTC. Its protein product is CAWSYSGNLYEQYF.

The chain is built from TRBV27 and TRBJ1-2; TRBD1 is a possible D gene (5 bases). V was trimmed by 10 bases and J by 2 bases, leaving 8 bases between them. CDR1 is MNHEY and CDR2 is SMNVEV in the germline V gene (reference sequence). This CDR3 is 11 amino acids long. Here the CDR3 DNA reads TGTGCCACCCGACAGAACTATGGCTACACCTTC. Translation: CATRQNYGYTF.

This chain uses TRBV7-9 with TRBJ1-1, with a weak D call TRBD1 (5 bases). Deletions cut 0 bases from V and 1 base from J, with 6 bases between. Germline-derived CDR1 and CDR2 are SEHNR and FQNEAQ (reference sequence). The CDR3 totals 14 residues. The DNA for the CDR3 is TGTGCCAGCAGCTTAGCTAGGGGGAACACTGAAGCTTTCTTT. This translates into CASSLARGNTEAFF.

The chain recombines TRBV6-5 with TRBJ1-1; no clear D gene. V dropped 8 bases and J dropped 4 bases, with 14 bases sitting between them. This CDR3 has 13 amino acids. CDR1 is MNHEY and CDR2 is SVGAGI in the germline V gene. DNA of the CDR3: TGTGCCAGCCGCGGCTCGGCAGTCACTGAAGCTTTCTTT. Its translation is CASRGSAVTEAFF.

V gene TRBV6-1 combines with J gene TRBJ2-3, with D perhaps matching TRBD1 (5 bases). Germline lookup yields CDR1 MNHNS and CDR2 SASEGT. The length of the CDR3 is 14 residues. Trimming left V 6 bases short and J 2 bases short, with 12 bases between. The CDR3 DNA reads TGTGCCAGCAGCACAGGTTCTCACACAGATACGCAGTATTTT. Protein product: CASSTGSHTDTQYF.

This chain uses TRBV19 with TRBJ2-7; a possible D gene is TRBD1 (6 bases). Trimming took off 4 bases at V and 5 bases at J, with 12 bases between the two ends. The germline V gene has CDR1 LNHDA and CDR2 SQIVND (reference sequence). This CDR3 region has 13 residues. The CDR3 region is CASSTKQGDEQYF. CDR3 sequence (DNA): TGTGCCAGTAGTACCAAACAGGGAGACGAGCAGTACTTC.

The V gene is TRBV4-1, the J gene TRBJ1-2; no firm D call. This CDR3 region has 13 residues. The germline V gene has CDR1 MGHRA and CDR2 YSYEKL. The V end was cut by 4 bases, the J end by 10 bases, with 16 bases between. CDR3 nucleotide sequence: TGCGCCAGCAGCCCCACGAACATCAACGACTACACCTTC. This codes for CASSPTNINDYTF.

This clone was counted a few times. This chain connects TRBV4-3 to TRBJ2-1, with D maybe TRBD1 (5 bases). The length of the CDR3 is 15 residues. Germline V gene sequence: CDR1 LGHNA, CDR2 YSLEER. Trimming pared 5 bases from V and 1 base from J, leaving 12 bases between. The CDR3 nucleotides are TGCGCCAGCAGCTCAACAGGTGAATCCTACAATGAGCAGTTCTTC. Translating it yields CASSSTGESYNEQFF.

The chain is built from TRBV5-4 and TRBJ1-6; 10 bases align to TRBD1. This CDR3 is built from 15 residues. Germline V gene lookup returns CDR1 SGHNT and CDR2 YYREEE (reference sequence). V trimming: 2 bases; J trimming: 9 bases; junction bases outside the gene matches: 5. CDR3 loop: CASSFGTGDGSPLHF. Here the CDR3 DNA reads TGTGCCAGCAGCTTTGGGACAGGGGACGGTTCACCCCTCCACTTT.

This chain links TRBV5-8 with TRBJ1-1; 7 nucleotides align to TRBD1. The germline CDR1 and CDR2 sequences are SGHTS and YDEGEE. The CDR3 has 14 residues. Unmatched junction bases numbered 6, after V lost 2 bases and J lost 5 bases. The CDR3 DNA follows: TGTGCCAGCAGCTTCTACAGGGGAGGAACTGAAGCTTTCTTT. Residues: CASSFYRGGTEAFF. Full variable domain (remainder filled in from reference TRBV5-8 and TRBJ1-1): EAGVTQSPTHLIKTRGQQATLRCSPISGHTSVYWYQQALGLGLQFLLWYDEGEERNRGNFPPRFSGRQFPNYSSELNVNALELEDSALYLCASSFYRGGTEAFFGQGTRLTVV.

The J gene is TRBJ1-2, the V gene TRBV2, with D perhaps TRBD1 (5 bases). The V gene lost 5 bases and the J gene lost 6 bases, with 10 bases spanning the gap. The length of the CDR3 is 12 residues. Germline V gene sequence: CDR1 SNHLY, CDR2 FYNNEI. CDR3 nucleotides: TGTGCCAGCAGTTTTCAGGGTGATGGCTACACCTTC. Translated, it gives CASSFQGDGYTF.